The 3 T cell receptor beta chains below were found in one sample sequenced in a study of CXCR3-negative and CXCR3-positive naive CD8 T cells. Study-wide results and limits: The TRB CDR3s that CXCR3-positive naive cells carried were more hydrophobic than those of CXCR3-negative naive cells.

Researchers prepared the TRB cDNA libraries using 5' RACE with UMI labels. TCRdb re-called the 5' RACE reads and gives one entry per CDR3 protein, without DNA. The sample has some 85,000 distinct CDR3 sequences, and its top ten clones hold around 0.53%. These receptors are not linked to any known antigen. Source material: naive CXCR3+ CD8+ T cells from blood. The subset was: CD45RO-CCR7+CD27+CD95- naive CD8+ T cells expressing CXCR3 (TNR3+). Source of these receptors: a human donor in good health. Some clones in this sample may be carry-over from other donors' samples.

The rearrangement joins TRBV7-9 to TRBJ1-1; the D gene TCRdb calls, TRBD1, cannot be checked with no DNA. Germline V gene sequence: CDR1 SEHNR, CDR2 FQNEAQ (reference sequence). The CDR3 covers 15 residues. CDR3 loop: CASSPEDRVRTEAFF. Full variable domain (remainder filled in from reference TRBV7-9 and TRBJ1-1): DTGVSQNPRHKITKRGQNVTFRCDPISEHNRLYWYRQTLGQGPEFLTYFQNEAQLEKSRLLSDRFSAERPKGSFSTLEIQRTEQGDSAMYLCASSPEDRVRTEAFFGQGTRLTVV.

This rearrangement joins TRBV15 to TRBJ2-1; there is no DNA to check the TCRdb D call of TRBD2. CDR3 length equals 15 residues. Looked up from germline, CDR1 is LNHNV and CDR2 is YYDKDF (reference sequence). Here the CDR3 reads CATSSRSASGNEQFF.

V gene TRBV5-4 combines with J gene TRBJ2-7; TCRdb outputs TRBD1, but without DNA this stays unchecked. Germline values: CDR1 SGHNT, CDR2 YYREEE (reference sequence). This CDR3 contains 12 residues. The CDR3 here is CASSLMQGEQYF.